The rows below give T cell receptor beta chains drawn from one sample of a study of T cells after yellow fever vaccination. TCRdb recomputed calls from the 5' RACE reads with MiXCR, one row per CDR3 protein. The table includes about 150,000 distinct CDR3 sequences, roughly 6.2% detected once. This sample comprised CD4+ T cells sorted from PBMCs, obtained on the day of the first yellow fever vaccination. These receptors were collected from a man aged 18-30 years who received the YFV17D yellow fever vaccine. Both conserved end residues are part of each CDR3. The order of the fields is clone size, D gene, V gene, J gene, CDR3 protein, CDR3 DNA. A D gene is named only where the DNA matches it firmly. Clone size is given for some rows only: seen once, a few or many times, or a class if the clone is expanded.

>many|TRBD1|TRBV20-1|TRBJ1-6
CSAQGGRALYSPLHF
TGCAGTGCCCAGGGGGGCAGGGCCCTTTATTCACCCCTCCACTTT
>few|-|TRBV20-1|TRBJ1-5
CSARTTGIGNQPQHF
TGCAGTGCTAGAACGACAGGAATTGGCAATCAGCCCCAGCATTTT
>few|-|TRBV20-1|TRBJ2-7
CSANSIGTPDFEQYF
TGCAGTGCCAACTCTATAGGGACGCCCGATTTTGAGCAGTACTTC
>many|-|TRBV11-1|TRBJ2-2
CASSLVAGASAATGELFF
TGTGCCAGCAGCCTTGTCGCAGGGGCGAGTGCAGCCACCGGGGAGCTGTTTTTT
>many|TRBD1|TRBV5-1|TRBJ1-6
CASSSGTAGGSPLHF
TGCGCCAGCAGCTCGGGGACAGCCGGAGGTTCACCCCTCCACTTT
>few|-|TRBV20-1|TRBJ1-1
CSASGGPNTEAFF
TGCAGTGCTAGTGGGGGGCCGAACACTGAAGCTTTCTTT
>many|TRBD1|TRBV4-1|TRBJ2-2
CASSPSGTGGPGELFF
TGCGCCAGCAGCCCCTCCGGGACAGGGGGCCCCGGGGAGCTGTTTTTT
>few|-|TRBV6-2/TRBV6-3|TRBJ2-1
CASSYRDNEQFF
TGTGCCAGCAGTTACAGGGACAATGAGCAGTTCTTC
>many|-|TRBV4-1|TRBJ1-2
CASSQDSGETVNYGYTF
TGCGCCAGCAGCCAAGATTCCGGGGAGACTGTTAACTATGGCTACACCTTC
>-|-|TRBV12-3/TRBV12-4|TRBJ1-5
CASSFHSNQPQHF
TGTGCCAGCAGTTTTCATAGCAATCAGCCCCAGCATTTT
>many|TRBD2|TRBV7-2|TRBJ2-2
CASSLGGGTGELFF
TGTGCCAGCAGCTTAGGGGGGGGCACCGGGGAGCTGTTTTTT
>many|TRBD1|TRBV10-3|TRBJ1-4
CATNGQGGSEKLFF
TGTGCCACCAACGGACAGGGAGGGAGTGAAAAACTGTTTTTT
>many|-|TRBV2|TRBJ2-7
CASGGSSYEQYF
TGTGCCAGCGGGGGTTCCTCCTACGAGCAGTACTTC
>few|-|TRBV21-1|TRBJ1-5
CATGGTDSNQPQHF
TGTGCCACTGGGGGAACCGATAGCAATCAGCCCCAGCATTTT
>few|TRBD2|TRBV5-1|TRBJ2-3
CASSRSGDYTDTQYF
TGCGCCAGCAGCCGTAGCGGGGACTACACAGATACGCAGTATTTT
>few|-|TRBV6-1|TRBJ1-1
CASSELQPENTEAFF
TGTGCCAGCAGTGAATTGCAGCCCGAGAACACTGAAGCTTTCTTT
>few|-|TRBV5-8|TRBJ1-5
CASNRVWNQPQHF
TGTGCCAGTAACAGGGTTTGGAATCAGCCCCAGCATTTT
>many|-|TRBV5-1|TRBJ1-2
CASSPEGTAGYTF
TGCGCCAGCAGCCCAGAAGGGACGGCTGGCTACACCTTC
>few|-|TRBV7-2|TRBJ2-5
CASSLRAVSAETQYF
TGTGCCAGCAGCCTAAGGGCAGTATCAGCGGAGACCCAGTACTTC
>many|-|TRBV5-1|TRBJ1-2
CASRPAGAPPYGYTF
TGCGCCAGCAGACCTGCAGGGGCTCCTCCCTATGGCTACACCTTC
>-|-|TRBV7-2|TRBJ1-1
CASSPNWDTEAFF
TGTGCCAGCAGTCCCAATTGGGACACTGAAGCTTTCTTT
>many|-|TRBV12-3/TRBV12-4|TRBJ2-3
CASSLDGYSSTDTQYF
TGTGCCAGCAGTTTAGACGGATACTCTAGCACAGATACGCAGTATTTT
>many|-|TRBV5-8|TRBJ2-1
CASSLFSGRVYNEQFF
TGTGCCAGCAGCTTGTTTTCCGGGCGCGTCTACAATGAGCAGTTCTTC
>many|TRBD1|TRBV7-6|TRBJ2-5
CASSQRTGQETQYF
TGTGCCAGCAGCCAAAGGACAGGCCAAGAGACCCAGTACTTC
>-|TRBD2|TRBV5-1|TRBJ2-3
CASSQRGTTDTQYF
TGCGCCAGCAGCCAGCGGGGGACCACAGATACGCAGTATTTT
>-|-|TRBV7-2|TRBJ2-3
CASSPVWGLEVAQYF
TGTGCCAGCAGCCCAGTGTGGGGGTTGGAAGTAGCGCAGTATTTT
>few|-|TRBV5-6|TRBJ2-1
CASSRFAGSYNEQFF
TGTGCCAGCAGCCGTTTTGCGGGGTCCTACAATGAGCAGTTCTTC
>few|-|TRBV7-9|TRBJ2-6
CASGQRSGANVLTF
TGTGCCAGCGGTCAACGCTCTGGGGCCAACGTCCTGACTTTC
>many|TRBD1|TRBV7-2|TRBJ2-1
CASTLGTGNRNEQFF
TGTGCCAGCACCTTAGGGACAGGGAATAGAAATGAGCAGTTCTTC
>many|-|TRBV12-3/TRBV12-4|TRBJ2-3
CASSFRGSPDTQYF
TGTGCCAGCAGTTTCCGGGGATCCCCAGATACGCAGTATTTT
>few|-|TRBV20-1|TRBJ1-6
CSAGLGNSPLHF
TGCAGTGCCGGGTTGGGGAATTCACCCCTCCACTTT
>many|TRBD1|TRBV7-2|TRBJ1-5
CASSQAGTGGFGQPQHF
TGTGCCAGCAGCCAGGCCGGGACAGGGGGCTTCGGCCAGCCCCAGCATTTT
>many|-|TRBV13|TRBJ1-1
CASSWRVNTEAFF
TGTGCCAGCAGCTGGCGGGTGAACACTGAAGCTTTCTTT
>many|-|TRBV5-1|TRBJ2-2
CASSQEYAGELFF
TGCGCCAGCAGCCAGGAGTACGCCGGGGAGCTGTTTTTT
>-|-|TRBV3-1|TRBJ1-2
CASSSPKGGHGYTF
TGTGCCAGCAGCTCACCCAAGGGGGGCCATGGCTACACCTTC
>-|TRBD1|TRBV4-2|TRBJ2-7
CASSQAGTGFSYEQYF
TGTGCCAGCAGCCAAGCCGGGACAGGTTTCTCCTACGAGCAGTACTTC
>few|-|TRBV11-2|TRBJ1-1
CASSLQGLAEAFF
TGTGCCAGCAGCTTACAGGGGCTCGCTGAAGCTTTCTTT
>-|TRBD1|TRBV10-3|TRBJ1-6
CAIRAGTGSAPPDNSPLHF
TGTGCCATCAGGGCAGGGACAGGGTCCGCGCCACCTGATAATTCACCCCTCCACTTT
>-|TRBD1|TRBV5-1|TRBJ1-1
CASSATGEAEAFF
TGCGCCAGCAGCGCTACAGGGGAGGCTGAAGCTTTCTTT
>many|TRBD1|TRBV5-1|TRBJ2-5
CASSQTGSGETQYF
TGCGCCAGCAGCCAGACAGGGTCAGGGGAGACCCAGTACTTC